The entry below describes one TCR beta chain. This clonotype showed up many times. This clone's antigen is unknown. No much larger clone exists at a distance of one base, and base qualities are not known. These data are taken from a study of T cell repertoires in cytomegalovirus infection (dated by TCRdb to the late 2010s). Notes on the research overall: The HLA type of each donor mattered for the analysis, because public TCR beta signatures pointed to carriage of CMV infection along with the matching HLA type.

For CDR1 and CDR2, the germline V gene lists MNHNS and SASEGT. Reading from cysteine to phenylalanine, the CDR3 counts 14 amino acids. CDR3 DNA is the only sequence kept; it has 42 bases, read in frame from the first base. The germline ends are 18 bases apart after V is trimmed by 7 bases and J by 6 bases. The data were produced on an Illumina HiSeq 1500. TCRdb redid the processing of the public reads, applying fastp at Q25 and MiXCR, and retained in-frame beta chains. Each CDR3 protein gets just one entry, which takes the most common genes and DNA from the rows behind it. Counted in this sample were a few hundred thousand distinct CDR3 sequences; 9.5% of them appeared once. The top ten hold about 4.5% of the sample. The paper's findings and limits, for the study overall: Cumulative frequency of public TCR beta family members discriminated carriers of CMV infection plus the relevant HLA type in this cohort and an independent roughly 350-donor cohort. The ex vivo response was dominated by HLA-C-restricted CMV-specific TCR beta clonotypes, which also provided the single most frequent clonotype in two of eight donors.

The sequence was obtained from a human donor in good health (CMV status not recorded). Some clones in this sample may be carry-over from other donors' samples. Sample: PBMCs. The receptor chain draws on TRBV6-1 and TRBJ1-2, with TRBD1 perhaps the D gene, on 6 matching bases. The encoded CDR3 is CASNARGLSDGYTF. The nucleotides read TGTGCCAGCAATGCCAGGGGATTAAGTGATGGCTACACCTTC.